This record concerns one T cell receptor (beta chain) sequence. A J-beta primer mix and a sample-barcoded 5' primer were used in a second PCR of about 7 to 12 cycles. TCRdb re-called the 5' RACE reads through MiXCR, storing one row per CDR3 protein. The table lists about 780,000 distinct CDR3 sequences, about 45% of them singletons. The data belong to a study of blood T cells in healthy people across ages. Study background: Template switching caught about one barcoded beta molecule for each two T cells.

CDR3 length: 16 residues. Trimming removed 3 bases from V and 8 bases from J; junction bases left unmatched: 9. CDR1 is SGHAT and CDR2 is FQDESV in the germline V gene (reference sequence). This chain joins TRBV11-1 and TRBJ2-1; 11 bases match TRBD2. Sequences were obtained from blood. The TCR comes from a man at least 80 years old in good health. CDR3 nucleotides: TGTGCCAGCAGCTTGGGGACTAGCGGAACCAGGCATGAGCAGTTCTTC. Translating it yields CASSLGTSGTRHEQFF.